Given below is one T cell receptor beta chain in context. Its antigen is not known. The record originates from a study of blood T cells in healthy people across ages. Points from the study as a whole: Older age went with lower TCR beta diversity per million T cells, in a roughly linear way.

Germline assignment: CDR1 MDHEN and CDR2 SYDVKM. The CDR3 extends over 13 amino acids. Trimming took 6 bases from V and 4 from J, leaving 12 bases between them. Next came a second PCR, run for about 6 to 12 cycles, which used a sample-barcoded 5' primer along with a J-beta primer mix. Every molecule of cDNA carried a tag from a template-switch adaptor with 12 random nucleotides. TCRdb re-called the 5' RACE reads through MiXCR, storing one row per CDR3 protein. The table has approximately 1,100,000 distinct CDR3 sequences, 35% to 50% seen once; the top ten hold approximately 20%. J is TRBJ1-2 and V is TRBV28; possibly TRBD1 for D (5 bases). This receptor was identified in a woman aged 60-70 years in good health. The specimen sequenced was blood. CDR3 region: CASRTVPAYGYTF. CDR3 DNA: TGTGCCAGCAGGACAGTTCCGGCCTATGGCTACACCTTC.